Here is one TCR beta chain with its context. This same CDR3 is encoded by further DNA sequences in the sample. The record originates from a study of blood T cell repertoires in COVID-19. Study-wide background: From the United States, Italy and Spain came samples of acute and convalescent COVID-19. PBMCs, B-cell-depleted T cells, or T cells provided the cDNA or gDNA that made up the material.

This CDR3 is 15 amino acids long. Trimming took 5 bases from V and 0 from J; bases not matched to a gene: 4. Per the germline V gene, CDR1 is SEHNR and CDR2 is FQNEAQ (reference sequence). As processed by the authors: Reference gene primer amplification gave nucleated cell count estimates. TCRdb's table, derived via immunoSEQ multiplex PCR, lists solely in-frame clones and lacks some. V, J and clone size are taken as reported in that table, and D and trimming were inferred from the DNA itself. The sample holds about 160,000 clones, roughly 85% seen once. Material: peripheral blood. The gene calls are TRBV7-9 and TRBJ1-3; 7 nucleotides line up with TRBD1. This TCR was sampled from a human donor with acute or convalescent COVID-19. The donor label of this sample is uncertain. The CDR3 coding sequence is TGTGCCAGCAGCCGACAGGGTCCCTCTGGAAACACCATATATTTT. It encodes CASSRQGPSGNTIYF.